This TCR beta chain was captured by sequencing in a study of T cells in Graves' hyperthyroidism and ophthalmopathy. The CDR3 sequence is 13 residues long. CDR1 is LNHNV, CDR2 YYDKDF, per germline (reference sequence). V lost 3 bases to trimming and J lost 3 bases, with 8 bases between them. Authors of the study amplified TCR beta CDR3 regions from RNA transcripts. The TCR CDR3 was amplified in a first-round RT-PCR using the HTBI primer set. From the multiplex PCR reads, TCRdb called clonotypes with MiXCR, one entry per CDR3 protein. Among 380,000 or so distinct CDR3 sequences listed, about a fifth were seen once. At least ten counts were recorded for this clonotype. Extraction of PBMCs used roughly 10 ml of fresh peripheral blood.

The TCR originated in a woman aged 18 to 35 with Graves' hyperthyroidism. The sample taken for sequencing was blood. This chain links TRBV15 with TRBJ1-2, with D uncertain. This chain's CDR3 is CATSSRSYYGYTF. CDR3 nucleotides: TGTGCCACCAGCAGCAGGTCTTACTATGGCTACACCTTC.